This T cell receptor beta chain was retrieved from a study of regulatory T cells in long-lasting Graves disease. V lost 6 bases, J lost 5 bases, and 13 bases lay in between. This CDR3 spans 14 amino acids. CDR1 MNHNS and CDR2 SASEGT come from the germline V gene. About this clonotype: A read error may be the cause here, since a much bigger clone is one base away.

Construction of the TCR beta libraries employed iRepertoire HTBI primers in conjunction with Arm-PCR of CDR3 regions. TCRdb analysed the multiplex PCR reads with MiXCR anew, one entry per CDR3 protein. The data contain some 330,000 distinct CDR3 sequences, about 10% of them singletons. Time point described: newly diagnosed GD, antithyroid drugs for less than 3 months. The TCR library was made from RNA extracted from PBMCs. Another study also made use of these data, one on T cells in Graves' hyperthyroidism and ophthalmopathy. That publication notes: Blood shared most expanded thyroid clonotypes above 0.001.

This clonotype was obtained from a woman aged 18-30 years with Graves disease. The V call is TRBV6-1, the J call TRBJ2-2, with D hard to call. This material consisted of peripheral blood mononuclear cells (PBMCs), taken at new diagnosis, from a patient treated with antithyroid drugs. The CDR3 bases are TGTGCCAGCAGCTATGTGGCGGCGACCGGGGAGCTGTTTTTT. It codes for CASSYVAATGELFF.